One sample yielded the 26 T cell receptor beta chains listed below, sequenced in a study of post-analysis software for immune sequencing data. Study observations and caveats: Among a few TRBV segments more frequent in patients than controls were TRBV5-6, TRBV5-1 and TRBV20-1.

Prepared TCR beta cDNA libraries contained unique molecular identifiers. TCRdb fed the PCR reads into MiXCR, producing one record per CDR3 protein. The sample lists fewer than 700,000 distinct CDR3 sequences, roughly two fifths seen once, with 1.5% to 2% in the top ten. Antigens of these TCRs are unknown. Sequenced material: blood. Source of these receptors: a girl aged 10 to 17 with multiple sclerosis.

In its sample, this clonotype was seen a few times. The chain has TRBV18 and TRBJ1-2; D is unresolved. The CDR3 covers 15 residues. Looked up from germline, CDR1 is KGHSH and CDR2 is LQKENI. The V and J ends lost 9 bases and 7 bases respectively, with 24 bases between them. CDR3 region: CASATSKGEIGGYTF. In DNA form, the CDR3 reads TGTGCCAGTGCGACGAGTAAGGGCGAGATCGGTGGCTACACCTTC. Together with reference TRBV18 and TRBJ1-2, the CDR3 gives the full variable domain: NAGVMQNPRHLVRRRGQEARLRCSPMKGHSHVYWYRQLPEEGLKFMVYLQKENIIDESGMPKERFSAEFPKEGPSILRIQQVVRGDSAAYFCASATSKGEIGGYTFGSGTRLTVV.

This clonotype appeared a single time. This chain connects TRBV7-3 to TRBJ1-6; D not resolved. There are 13 residues in the CDR3. Trimming shortened V by 3 bases and J by 6 bases, and 6 bases separated the two germline ends. Germline V CDR1 and CDR2: SGHTA, FQGTGA. DNA for the CDR3: TGTGCCAGCAGCTTGGATGCTAATTCACCCCTCCACTTT. It yields the protein CASSLDANSPLHF.

A word on this clonotype: Since the CDR3 does not end with the conserved phenylalanine or tryptophan, this likely comes from a read error. The chain couples TRBV18 to TRBJ1-1; D is unclear. Trimming took 3 bases from V and 1 from J, leaving 12 bases between them. Germline V gene data show CDR1 as KGHSH and CDR2 as LQKENI. The CDR3 loop spans 15 amino acids. The CDR3 spells CASSPSGMKNTEAFC. For the CDR3, the DNA is TGTGCCAGCTCACCCTCCGGTATGAAGAACACTGAAGCTTTCTGT.

This chain uses TRBV7-8 with TRBJ2-5; D is undetermined. There are 12 residues in the CDR3. Germline V lookup: CDR1 SGHVS, CDR2 FQNEAQ. With 5 bases removed from V and 11 bases from J, the gap between germline ends came to 15 bases. The CDR3 DNA sequence: TGTGCCAGCAGCCCAGATGTACAAGGGCAGTACTTC. As protein: CASSPDVQGQYF.

The V call is TRBV27, the J call TRBJ1-3, with D possibly matching TRBD1 (6 bases). The CDR3 extends over 15 amino acids. V was shortened by 2 bases and J by 4 bases, with 12 bases between the two germline ends. Germline CDR1 reads MNHEY; CDR2 reads SMNVEV (reference sequence). The chain's CDR3 is CASSLQGSPGNTIYF. For the CDR3, the DNA is TGTGCCAGCAGTTTACAGGGGTCCCCCGGAAACACCATATATTTT.

Turning to this clonotype: An end of the junction does not agree with germline; a read error may underlie this. The chain is built from TRBV30 and TRBJ2-1, with a tentative D call TRBD2 (6 bases). From germline, CDR1 is GTSNPN and CDR2 SVGIG (reference sequence). The CDR3 consists of 11 residues. CDR3 bases: TGTGTCTGGAGGAGGGGTCAGGAGCAGTTCTTC. Amino acid sequence: CVWRRGQEQFF.

Details on this clonotype: This may be a read error: a much more frequent sequence differs by one nucleotide. The rearrangement joins TRBV6-5 to TRBJ1-2, with 7 positions matching TRBD1. The CDR3 consists of 12 residues. V dropped 6 bases and J dropped 6; count of bases not matched to a gene: 4. CDR1 MNHEY and CDR2 SVGAGI come from the germline V gene. The CDR3 spells CASSADRDGYTF. As DNA, the CDR3 is TGTGCCAGCAGCGCCGACAGGGATGGCTACACCTTC.

Only a few counts were recorded for this clonotype. The rearrangement links TRBV6-5 to TRBJ2-7; a possible D gene is TRBD1 (5 bases). The CDR3 contains 13 residues. Germline-derived CDR1 and CDR2 are MNHEY and SVGAGI. Trimming left V 2 bases short and J 2 bases short, with 7 bases between. CDR3 region: CASSYQGPYEQYF. The DNA for the CDR3 is TGTGCCAGCAGTTACCAGGGCCCCTACGAGCAGTACTTC.

V is TRBV18 and J is TRBJ2-2; the D is unclear. This CDR3 has 15 amino acids. CDR1 and CDR2 (germline): KGHSH, LQKENI. V was trimmed by 1 base and J by 1 base, leaving 7 bases between them. The CDR3 loop reads CASSPRAGNTGELFF. In DNA form, the CDR3 reads TGTGCCAGCTCACCACGGGCCGGGAACACCGGGGAGCTGTTTTTT. Drawing the rest from reference TRBV18 and TRBJ2-2, the complete variable domain is NAGVMQNPRHLVRRRGQEARLRCSPMKGHSHVYWYRQLPEEGLKFMVYLQKENIIDESGMPKERFSAEFPKEGPSILRIQQVVRGDSAAYFCASSPRAGNTGELFFGEGSRLTVL.

Many counts were recorded for this clonotype. The chain links TRBV10-3 to TRBJ1-5, with D possibly matching TRBD1 (6 bases). Germline CDR1 and CDR2: ENHRY and SYGVKD. V gave up 6 bases and J gave up 0 bases, with 12 bases separating them. This CDR3 is 15 amino acids long. The CDR3 region has the DNA TGTGCCATCAGCCGGGACAAGTATAGCAATCAGCCCCAGCATTTT. Protein: CAISRDKYSNQPQHF.

V is TRBV7-9 and J is TRBJ2-4; 7 bases are a match to TRBD1. The DNA end is more similar to TRBJ2-7, so the J call may be wrong. Germline V gene lookup returns CDR1 SEHNR and CDR2 FQNEAQ (reference sequence). The CDR3 sequence is 12 residues long. The CDR3, as DNA: TGTGCCAGCAGCGCGACAGGGTTCGAGCAGTACTTC. As protein: CASSATGFEQYF.

V and J are TRBV12-3 or TRBV12-4 and TRBJ1-6; no reliable D call. This CDR3 has 12 amino acids. Trimming removed 5 bases at V and 7 bases at J, with 6 bases between. CDR3 loop: CASSQVNSPLHF. The CDR3 bases are TGTGCCAGCAGTCAGGTCAATTCACCCCTCCACTTT.

This clonotype occurred a few times. The chain carries TRBV5-1 and TRBJ2-1; TRBD2 aligns across 7 bases. V gave up 4 bases and J gave up 5 bases; unmatched junction bases: 12. The CDR3 covers 16 residues. The germline V gene encodes CDR1 SGHRS and CDR2 YFSETQ. The CDR3 is CASSLETGTTNNEQFF. The DNA of the CDR3 is TGCGCCAGCAGCCTAGAGACCGGGACTACAAACAATGAGCAGTTCTTC.

This clonotype has only a few counts. The gene calls are TRBV5-1 and TRBJ2-3; TRBD2 matches 9 bases. Trimming removed 0 bases from V and 5 bases from J; junction bases left unmatched: 4. The CDR3 sequence is 15 residues long. The germline V gene encodes CDR1 SGHRS and CDR2 YFSETQ. CDR3 residues: CASSLVGLAGDTQYF. The CDR3 bases are TGCGCCAGCAGCTTGGTGGGACTAGCCGGAGATACGCAGTATTTT.

The chain combines TRBV12-3 or TRBV12-4 with TRBJ1-2; perhaps TRBD1 as D (5 bases). V lost 8 bases to trimming and J lost 8 bases, with 15 bases between them. The CDR3 is 12 amino acids. CDR3 region: CASQPAGGGYTF. CDR3 DNA: TGTGCCAGCCAGCCGGCTGGGGGGGGCTACACCTTC.

V gene TRBV9 combines with J gene TRBJ2-7, with TRBD2 matching 8 bases. Trimming removed 4 bases from V and 4 bases from J; junction bases left unmatched: 13. This CDR3 region has 16 residues. CDR1 SGDLS and CDR2 YYNGEE come from the germline V gene. The CDR3 loop reads CASSPTPGTRGYEQYF. In DNA form, the CDR3 reads TGTGCCAGCAGCCCCACCCCCGGGACTAGAGGTTACGAGCAGTACTTC.

This clonotype was detected a few times. V and J are TRBV13 and TRBJ2-7, with D unresolved. The V gene lost 5 bases and the J gene lost 0 bases, with 11 bases spanning the gap. CDR1 and CDR2 (germline): PRHDT, FYEKMQ (reference sequence). CDR3 length equals 14 residues. The CDR3 coding sequence is TGTGCCAGCAGCGCGACCGGAATCTCCTACGAGCAGTACTTC. Its protein product is CASSATGISYEQYF.

This chain joins TRBV6-2 or TRBV6-3 and TRBJ2-1, with D tentatively TRBD2 (6 bases). Trimming shortened V by 7 bases and J by 1 base, and 11 bases separated the two germline ends. The CDR3 spans 14 residues. Germline loops: CDR1 MNHEY, CDR2 SVGEGT. DNA of the CDR3: TGTGCCAGCACTCCGGGGAGGTCCTACAATGAGCAGTTCTTC. Its protein is CASTPGRSYNEQFF.

This chain connects TRBV5-1 to TRBJ1-1, with TRBD1 as a possible D gene (5 bases). Trimming removed 1 base from V and 4 bases from J, with 14 bases in between. The CDR3 is 15 amino acids. Germline V gives CDR1 SGHRS, CDR2 YFSETQ. CDR3 bases: TGCGCCAGCAGCTTGTCGACAGTTTCGGGCACTGAAGCTTTCTTT. Translating gives CASSLSTVSGTEAFF.

This clonotype was found a few times. The V and J genes are TRBV20-1 and TRBJ2-7; weak D call: TRBD2 (7 bases). The V end was cut by 5 bases, the J end by 1 base, with 18 bases between. The CDR3 covers 15 residues. Germline V gives CDR1 DFQATT, CDR2 SNEGSKA (reference sequence). The CDR3 region is CSASRPGGSSYEQYF. CDR3 DNA: TGCAGTGCTTCCAGACCGGGGGGCAGTTCCTACGAGCAGTACTTC.

This clonotype came up a few times. V and J are TRBV10-3 and TRBJ2-5; TRBD1 is a possible D gene (6 bases). V was shortened by 2 bases and J by 3 bases, with 10 bases between the two germline ends. The CDR3 totals 14 residues. Germline V CDR1 and CDR2: ENHRY, SYGVKD. As DNA, the CDR3 is TGTGCCATCAGTGAGGGGGGCTGGGAAGAGACCCAGTACTTC. It is translated as CAISEGGWEETQYF.

Comments on this clonotype: The germline gene is not matched at one end of the junction; a read error may be the cause. The chain is built from TRBV7-7 and TRBJ2-2; D may be TRBD2 (6 bases). Germline CDR1 SSHAT, CDR2 FNYEAQ (reference sequence). CDR3 length equals 15 residues. CDR3 residues: CASSPGLSNTGELFF. The CDR3, as DNA: TGTGCTAGCAGCCCGGGACTCTCGAACACCGGGGAGCTGTTTTTT. Complete variable domain (other parts from reference TRBV7-7 and TRBJ2-2): GAGVSQSPRYKVTKRGQDVTLRCDPISSHATLYWYQQALGQGPEFLTYFNYEAQPDKSGLPSDRFSAERPEGSISTLTIQRTEQRDSAMYRCASSPGLSNTGELFFGEGSRLTVL.

CDR3 loop: CASSLEGTYKIPYEQYF. CDR3 in DNA: TGCGCCAGCAGCTTGGAAGGGACATACAAAATCCCCTACGAGCAGTACTTC. This chain links TRBV5-1 with TRBJ2-5, with D perhaps matching TRBD1 (6 bases). The closer fit of TRBJ2-7 to the DNA end suggests the J call may be wrong. The CDR3 loop spans 17 amino acids. CDR1 is SGHRS and CDR2 is YFSETQ in the germline V gene.

This clonotype was counted a few times. CDR3 protein: CASSLEVTGNGYTF. DNA for the CDR3: TGCGCCAGCAGCTTGGAGGTGACAGGCAATGGCTACACCTTC. The V and J genes are TRBV5-1 and TRBJ1-2, with TRBD1 as a possible D gene (6 bases). Germline V CDR1 and CDR2: SGHRS, YFSETQ. V was clipped by 0 bases and J by 6 bases, with 12 bases between them. The length of the CDR3 is 14 residues. Complete variable domain (other parts from reference TRBV5-1 and TRBJ1-2): KAGVTQTPRYLIKTRGQQVTLSCSPISGHRSVSWYQQTPGQGLQFLFEYFSETQRNKGNFPGRFSGRQFSNSRSEMNVSTLELGDSALYLCASSLEVTGNGYTFGSGTRLTVV.

A few counts support this clonotype. V usage is TRBV10-3 and J usage is TRBJ2-7, with 7 bases matching TRBD1. The CDR3 consists of 14 residues. The V gene's germline CDR1 is ENHRY and CDR2 SYGVKD. V was pared by 3 bases and J by 0 bases, with 2 bases of the junction left unmatched. The CDR3 protein is CAISDRGPSYEQYF. The CDR3 region has the DNA TGTGCCATCAGTGATAGGGGGCCCTCCTACGAGCAGTACTTC.

The chain recombines TRBV4-1 with TRBJ1-6, with 8 bases lining up with TRBD1. Trimming cost V 9 bases and J 1 base; bases outside gene matches: 8. The CDR3 spans 16 residues. Germline values: CDR1 MGHRA, CDR2 YSYEKL. CDR3 protein: CASRTGGGSYNSPLHF. In nucleotides, the CDR3 is TGCGCCAGTAGAACAGGGGGAGGATCCTATAATTCACCCCTCCACTTT.